The TCR beta chain under discussion was sequenced for a study of T cells in Graves' hyperthyroidism and ophthalmopathy. V lost 2 bases to trimming and J lost 4 bases, with 8 bases between them. CDR3 size: 13 residues. The source of the PBMCs was over 8.5 ml of fresh peripheral blood. Amplified regions were TCR beta CDR3 sequences from RNA transcripts. With the HTBI primer set, the TCR CDR3 went through a first round of RT-PCR. One entry per CDR3 protein results from TCRdb running MiXCR on the multiplex PCR reads. The table shows about 520,000 distinct CDR3 sequences, with approximately 25% occurring only once.

The sequenced sample was blood. The chain links TRBV12-3 or TRBV12-4 to TRBJ1-2; D is uncertain. The sequence was obtained from a woman in her twenties or thirties with Graves' ophthalmopathy. CDR3: CASSLFTVYGYTF. CDR3 in DNA: TGTGCCAGCAGTTTATTCACAGTCTATGGCTACACCTTC.